These 27 T cell receptor beta chains came from one sample sequenced in a study of blood T cell repertoires in COVID-19. The repertoire was sequenced with immunoSEQ multiplex PCR; TCRdb's copy has only in-frame clones and lacks some. The sample holds more than 250,000 clones; around 89% are singletons and the top ten take about 1.7%. The sample taken for sequencing was PBMCs or T cells enriched from blood (not recorded which). The origin of the receptors is a woman younger than 35 with acute COVID-19.

V usage is TRBV9 and J usage is TRBJ2-7, with 9 bases matching TRBD2. CDR3 length: 16 residues. The germline V gene has CDR1 SGDLS and CDR2 YYNGEE. With 0 bases clipped from V and 4 bases from J, the junction kept 8 bases outside the gene matches. CDR3 protein: CASSVVPAGGPYEQYF. The DNA for the CDR3 is TGTGCCAGCAGCGTAGTTCCTGCGGGAGGGCCTTACGAGCAGTACTTC.

This chain uses TRBV3-1 (or the pseudogene TRBV3-2) with TRBJ1-1; 12 nucleotides line up with TRBD1. CDR1 is LGHDT and CDR2 is YNNKEL in the germline V gene (reference sequence). This CDR3 spans 13 amino acids. Unmatched junction bases numbered 0, after V lost 4 bases and J lost 6 bases. The CDR3: CASSRDRGPEAFF. CDR3 nucleotide sequence: TGTGCCAGCAGCCGGGACAGGGGGCCTGAAGCTTTCTTT.

The rearrangement joins TRBV6-4 to TRBJ2-1, with 9 bases aligning to TRBD2. CDR1 and CDR2 (germline): MRHNA, SNTAGT. The CDR3 consists of 13 residues. Losses at the gene ends were 0 bases for V and 12 bases for J; bases not matched to a gene: 3. The CDR3 nucleotides are TGTGCCAGCAGTGACTCTCTTAGCGGGAGGCAGTTCTTC. Translating gives CASSDSLSGRQFF.

This clone was counted a few times. Other DNA sequences of this sample code for an identical CDR3. This sequence joins TRBV5-1 and TRBJ2-7; weak D call: TRBD2 (6 bases). V lost 1 base and J 4 bases, leaving 12 bases between the germline ends. Per the germline V gene, CDR1 is SGHRS and CDR2 is YFSETQ. The CDR3 spans 14 residues. CDR3: CASSLSGGGYEQYF. CDR3 sequence (DNA): TGCGCCAGCAGCTTGTCAGGAGGAGGGTACGAGCAGTACTTC.

The rearrangement uses TRBV19 and TRBJ1-5, with D perhaps matching TRBD1 (6 bases). In germline, CDR1 is LNHDA, CDR2 SQIVND (reference sequence). The length of the CDR3 is 18 residues. The V end was cut by 5 bases, the J end by 5 bases, with 25 bases between. This chain's CDR3 is CASSAPSGQGWWDQPQHF. The CDR3 DNA reads TGTGCCAGTAGTGCCCCCTCTGGGCAGGGGTGGTGGGATCAGCCCCAGCATTTT. Supplemented by reference TRBV19 and TRBJ1-5, the full variable domain reads DGGITQSPKYLFRKEGQNVTLSCEQNLNHDAMYWYRQDPGQGLRLIYYSQIVNDFQKGDIAEGYSVSREKKESFPLTVTSAQKNPTAFYLCASSAPSGQGWWDQPQHFGDGTRLSIL.

The rearrangement uses TRBV6-2 or TRBV6-3 and TRBJ1-5; D is undetermined. The CDR3 runs to 15 residues. Germline V gene data show CDR1 as MNHEY and CDR2 as SVGEGT. The germline V and J ends were trimmed by 3 bases and 2 bases, with 11 bases remaining between them. The CDR3 reads CASSYEGRGNQPQHF. CDR3 coding DNA: TGTGCCAGCAGTTATGAGGGAAGGGGCAATCAGCCCCAGCATTTT.

In its sample, this clone was seen once. CDR3 nucleotide sequence: TGCGCCAGCGGACAGACAACTAATGAAAAACTGTTTTTT. It translates to CASGQTTNEKLFF. The rearrangement uses TRBV5-1 and TRBJ1-4; a weak D match, TRBD1 (6 bases). Germline assignment: CDR1 SGHRS and CDR2 YFSETQ. This CDR3 has 13 amino acids. Trimming shortened V by 7 bases and J by 0 bases, and 7 bases separated the two germline ends.

The chain couples TRBV6-5 to TRBJ1-1; D is ambiguous. This CDR3 comprises 13 residues. Germline assignment: CDR1 MNHEY and CDR2 SVGAGI. Trimming stripped 2 bases from V and 3 bases from J, with 7 bases between. Here the CDR3 DNA reads TGTGCCAGCAGTTACCGGGATTACACTGAAGCTTTCTTT. Encoded protein: CASSYRDYTEAFF.

The gene calls are TRBV19 and TRBJ1-2; D unresolved. This CDR3 spans 13 amino acids. CDR1 LNHDA and CDR2 SQIVND come from the germline V gene (reference sequence). The V gene lost 8 bases and the J gene lost 5 bases, with 15 bases spanning the gap. The CDR3 bases are TGTGCCAGTGGAATCGCAAGAGGGTATGGCTACACCTTC. It translates to CASGIARGYGYTF.

J is TRBJ2-3 and V is TRBV6-2 or TRBV6-3; 8 bases map to TRBD2. The CDR3 sequence is 15 residues long. With V trimmed by 2 bases and J by 2 bases, 3 bases remained unmatched. Germline assignment: CDR1 MNHEY and CDR2 SVGEGT. DNA of the CDR3: TGTGCCAGCAGTTACCTACTAGCGGCCACAGATACGCAGTATTTT. It encodes CASSYLLAATDTQYF.

V and J are TRBV28 and TRBJ2-5, with D possibly TRBD1 on 6 matching bases. The CDR3 totals 14 residues. Germline lookup yields CDR1 MDHEN and CDR2 SYDVKM. Trimming took off 6 bases at V and 4 bases at J, with 15 bases between the two ends. CDR3 in DNA: TGTGCCAGCAGCAGCCACGGGACACCAGAGACCCAGTACTTC. This gives the protein CASSSHGTPETQYF. The variable domain in full, with the rest retrieved from reference TRBV28 and TRBJ2-5, is DVKVTQSSRYLVKRTGEKVFLECVQDMDHENMFWYRQDPGLGLRLIYFSYDVKMKEKGDIPEGYSVSREKKERFSLILESASTNQTSMYLCASSSHGTPETQYFGPGTRLLVL.

This clone was picked up a small number of times. The J gene is TRBJ1-6, the V gene TRBV5-1; D is uncertain. This CDR3 has 15 amino acids. Trimming removed 0 bases at V and 11 bases at J, with 15 bases between. Germline V gene sequence: CDR1 SGHRS, CDR2 YFSETQ. For the CDR3, the DNA is TGCGCCAGCAGCTTGGCACAAAACAACGGGGCACCCCTCCACTTT. Its translation is CASSLAQNNGAPLHF.

This chain connects TRBV7-4 to TRBJ1-3; TRBD1 matches 8 bases. Germline V CDR1 and CDR2: SGHVT, SQSDAQ. This CDR3 region has 15 residues. With V trimmed by 6 bases and J by 4 bases, 8 bases remained unmatched. In nucleotides, the CDR3 is TGTGCCAGCAGACGTCAGGGGGCAACGGGAAACACCATATATTTT. Amino acid sequence: CASRRQGATGNTIYF.

This chain connects TRBV5-4 to TRBJ1-1; D may be TRBD1 (6 bases). The V and J ends lost 3 bases and 0 bases respectively, with 15 bases between them. Germline V gene data show CDR1 as SGHNT and CDR2 as YYREEE (reference sequence). This CDR3 contains 16 residues. CDR3 sequence: CASSSGTRTLNTEAFF. The CDR3 DNA is TGTGCCAGCAGCTCCGGGACAAGGACACTGAACACTGAAGCTTTCTTT.

The chain joins TRBV4-3 to TRBJ2-1; no clear D gene. Germline V lookup: CDR1 LGHNA, CDR2 YSLEER. There are 14 residues in the CDR3. V lost 0 bases to trimming and J lost 7 bases, with 10 bases between them. CDR3 region: CASSQDIYRNEQFF. The CDR3 DNA is TGCGCCAGCAGCCAAGATATCTACAGAAATGAGCAGTTCTTC.

This chain joins TRBV10-2 and TRBJ2-3; 8 bases agree with TRBD2. Unmatched junction bases numbered 11, after V lost 3 bases and J lost 0 bases. This CDR3 region has 18 residues. Germline CDR1 is WSHSY and CDR2 is SAAADI. As DNA, the CDR3 is TGCGCCAGCAGTGATGAGGCAGCCACTAGCGGTAGCACAGATACGCAGTATTTT. It codes for CASSDEAATSGSTDTQYF.

The gene calls are TRBV9 and TRBJ1-4; D is perhaps TRBD1 (6 bases). V was cut by 0 bases and J by 3 bases, with 12 bases left in between. The CDR3 extends over 16 amino acids. Germline-derived CDR1 and CDR2 are SGDLS and YYNGEE. This chain's CDR3 is CASSVGQARANEKLFF. CDR3 sequence (DNA): TGTGCCAGCAGCGTAGGACAGGCGAGGGCTAATGAAAAACTGTTTTTT.

The chain links TRBV11-2 to TRBJ1-1; D may be TRBD1 (5 bases). This CDR3 has 13 amino acids. Trimming removed 2 bases from V and 10 bases from J, with 14 bases in between. CDR1 and CDR2 from the germline V gene are SGHAT and FQNNGV. The CDR3 DNA reads TGTGCCAGCAGCTTAATTGCGGACAACGGAGCTTTCTTT. This encodes CASSLIADNGAFF.

This chain connects TRBV28 to TRBJ1-2; D is undetermined. Germline V gene sequence: CDR1 MDHEN, CDR2 SYDVKM. CDR3 length: 14 residues. Trimming took off 3 bases at V and 5 bases at J, with 13 bases between the two ends. CDR3 sequence: CASSFLSRKYGYTF. The CDR3 DNA sequence: TGTGCCAGCAGTTTTTTGAGCAGGAAATATGGCTACACCTTC.

This clone was seen once. The rearrangement joins TRBV3-1 (or the pseudogene TRBV3-2) to TRBJ2-2, with D possibly being TRBD2 (6 bases). In germline, CDR1 is LGHDT, CDR2 YNNKEL (reference sequence). The CDR3 loop spans 17 amino acids. V was trimmed by 3 bases and J by 3 bases, leaving 17 bases between them. CDR3: CASSHHMGGADTGELFF. For the CDR3, the DNA is TGTGCCAGCAGCCATCATATGGGGGGAGCGGACACCGGGGAGCTGTTTTTT.

Written as DNA, the CDR3 is TGTGCTAGTGGTTTGGACAGGGGGCCCGGGGAGCTGTTTTTT. Translating gives CASGLDRGPGELFF. The genes are TRBV12-5 and TRBJ2-2; 9 nucleotides match TRBD1. CDR1 and CDR2 from the germline V gene are LGHNT and FRNRAP. V was clipped by 1 base and J by 6 bases; unmatched bases: 0. The CDR3 is 14 residues long.

The rearrangement uses TRBV14 and TRBJ2-1; 11 bases are a match to TRBD2. The junction had 4 bases not matched to a gene; V was cut back by 4 bases and J by 2 bases. Germline V gene lookup returns CDR1 SGHDN and CDR2 FVKESK. The length of the CDR3 is 16 residues. CDR3 protein: CASSLLAGGTYNEQFF. In DNA form, the CDR3 reads TGTGCCAGCAGCCTCTTAGCGGGAGGGACCTACAATGAGCAGTTCTTC. Full variable domain (missing parts from reference TRBV14 and TRBJ2-1): EAGVTQFPSHSVIEKGQTVTLRCDPISGHDNLYWYRRVMGKEIKFLLHFVKESKQDESGMPNNRFLAERTGGTYSTLKVQPAELEDSGVYFCASSLLAGGTYNEQFFGPGTRLTVL.

The chain employs TRBV3-1 (or the pseudogene TRBV3-2) and TRBJ1-2; 9 positions match TRBD1. J lost 4 bases, V lost 1 base, and 7 bases had no gene match. CDR3 length equals 16 residues. Germline-derived CDR1 and CDR2 are LGHDT and YNNKEL (reference sequence). The CDR3, as DNA: TGTGCCAGCAGCCAAGTCGGACAGGGGCGCATCTATGGCTACACCTTC. Translated, it gives CASSQVGQGRIYGYTF.

J is TRBJ2-1 and V is TRBV27; D is unresolved. V lost 5 bases and J lost 5, with 19 bases in between. This CDR3 spans 16 amino acids. Germline values: CDR1 MNHEY, CDR2 SMNVEV (reference sequence). The CDR3 loop is CASSPTVVAYDNEQFF. For the CDR3, the DNA is TGTGCCAGCAGTCCAACAGTAGTCGCCTACGACAATGAGCAGTTCTTC.

V is TRBV14 and J is TRBJ1-1; weak D call: TRBD1 (5 bases). The CDR3 loop spans 15 amino acids. CDR1 and CDR2 from the germline V gene are SGHDN and FVKESK. The V and J ends lost 3 bases and 1 base respectively, with 12 bases between them. The CDR3 reads CASSHLTGSNTEAFF. As DNA, the CDR3 is TGTGCCAGCAGCCATTTAACAGGATCGAACACTGAAGCTTTCTTT.

This chain connects TRBV6-5 to TRBJ2-7; 7 bases fit TRBD1. Looked up from germline, CDR1 is MNHEY and CDR2 is SVGAGI. The CDR3 loop spans 12 amino acids. V shed 10 bases, J shed 2 bases, and the junction held 5 bases outside the gene matches. The CDR3 sequence: CATRQGTYEQYF. In DNA, the CDR3 is TGTGCCACCAGACAGGGAACCTACGAGCAGTACTTC.

V usage is TRBV6-5 and J usage is TRBJ1-2, with no clear D. The CDR3 is 15 amino acids. The V end lost 7 bases, the J end lost 4 bases, and 19 bases lay between the germline ends. Germline lookup yields CDR1 MNHEY and CDR2 SVGAGI. CDR3 residues: CASTPTYRVIYGYTF. The CDR3, as DNA: TGTGCCAGCACCCCTACTTACCGGGTGATCTATGGCTACACCTTC.